A selection of T cell receptor beta chains follows, all from one sample in a study of blood T cell repertoires in COVID-19. Generated by immunoSEQ multiplex PCR, the TCRdb table keeps only in-frame clones and is missing some. The table has 450,000 or so clones, about 87% seen once. Sequencing was done on a sample of peripheral blood. These receptors all come from a young man with COVID-19, enrolled during active disease. CDR3s include the opening cysteine and the closing phenylalanine or tryptophan.

V	J	CDR3
TRBV7-9	TRBJ2-5	CASSLFGGGETQYF
TRBV6-5	TRBJ1-4	CASARVENEKLFF
TRBV25-1	TRBJ2-3	CASSEMRGGPDTQYF
TRBV7-7	TRBJ2-1	CASSSSGRANEQFF
TRBV18	TRBJ2-7	CASSPAVKYEQYF
TRBV27	TRBJ1-1	CASSWGGNTEAFF
TRBV6-5	TRBJ2-1	CASAGQGLAEQFF
TRBV18	TRBJ1-1	CASSPPGQGNTEAFF
TRBV2	TRBJ2-7	CASRGGGLEQYF
TRBV28	TRBJ1-1	CASSLAYGAGDTEAFF
TRBV3-1/TRBV3-2	TRBJ2-6	CASSQGTGGRLSGANVLTF
TRBV11-2	TRBJ1-2	CASSLWEGSGYGYTF
TRBV3-1/TRBV3-2	TRBJ2-3	CASSQYPDTQYF
TRBV27	TRBJ2-3	CASSLFTSGTDTQYF
TRBV21-1	TRBJ2-7	CASKKRTGGPYEQYF
TRBV19	TRBJ2-1	CASRTGLADYNEQFF
TRBV7-2	TRBJ1-5	CASSITTGYNQPQHF
TRBV18	TRBJ2-1	CASSRAVDSYSYNEQFF
TRBV19	TRBJ2-1	CASSMSSASGYNEQFF
TRBV6-1	TRBJ1-5	CASSEFRTEPQPQHF
TRBV11-1	TRBJ2-3	CASSLQASGSTDTQYF
TRBV18	TRBJ2-5	CASSRDRIETQYF
TRBV5-1	TRBJ1-1	CASSPFARGTEAFF
TRBV6-5	TRBJ1-1	CASSYLDTSEAFF
TRBV5-6	TRBJ1-2	CASSYGDNYGYTF
TRBV11-3	TRBJ2-3	CASSFSGDPDTQYF
TRBV7-9	TRBJ2-3	CASSFGGRGTDTQYF
TRBV3-1/TRBV3-2	TRBJ2-1	CASRSLAGSYNEQFF
TRBV7-9	TRBJ2-7	CASSLVGVYEQYF
TRBV5-1	TRBJ2-7	CASSSGAGEQYF
TRBV6-5	TRBJ2-3	CASSPRLDPTHTQYF
TRBV3-1/TRBV3-2	TRBJ1-2	CASSLGTGVSKSYGYTF
TRBV19	TRBJ1-4	CASSKTGTLHEKLFF
TRBV5-1	TRBJ2-7	CASSLVTSGSPHEQYF
TRBV5-4	TRBJ1-1	CASSLAPGQTEAFF
TRBV23-1	TRBJ2-1	CASSQPRQLSPQYNEQFF
TRBV27	TRBJ2-1	CASSQKSTSQGIF
TRBV4-2	TRBJ2-7	CASSQASGRFSYEQYF
TRBV7-9	TRBJ1-2	CASSFGTDNYGYTF
TRBV5-1	TRBJ2-1	CASKEDTRLAGNEQFF